This record looks at one T cell receptor (beta chain) sequence and its context. Sequenced by immunoSEQ multiplex PCR; TCRdb stores in-frame clones only, minus some. The table records about 150,000 clones, about four fifths of them present only once. The data are from a study of blood T cell repertoires in COVID-19. Background on the study: Researchers got acute and convalescent COVID-19 samples from the United States, Italy and Spain.

This CDR3 has 13 residues. Germline CDR1 and CDR2: SGHKS and YYEKEE (reference sequence). The V end was cut by 2 bases, the J end by 7 bases, with 12 bases between. This receptor was identified in an elderly woman with active or convalescent COVID-19. Sequencing used peripheral blood. The chain combines TRBV5-5 with TRBJ1-1; tentatively, D is TRBD1 (6 bases). The CDR3: CASSFTGYGEAFF. In DNA, the CDR3 is TGTGCCAGCAGCTTTACAGGGTACGGTGAAGCTTTCTTT.